This T cell receptor beta chain was recorded in a study of T cell repertoires in cytomegalovirus infection. Study as a whole: Signatures in public TCR beta sequences pointed to both CMV infection and matching HLA type.

Each CDR3 protein gets one entry after TCRdb re-called the reads with MiXCR. Of roughly 990,000 distinct CDR3 sequences in the sample, around 30% were seen once. V shed 2 bases and J shed 0 bases, with 8 bases lying between them. The V gene's germline CDR1 is SEHNR and CDR2 FQNEAQ (reference sequence). The CDR3 extends over 15 amino acids. Of note for this clonotype: Its target is unknown.

Source: cultured CD8+ T cells from PBMCs, taken from culture after CMV antigen stimulation. The chain combines TRBV7-9 with TRBJ2-4, with D unresolved. The source is a human donor in good health (CMV status not recorded). Some clones in this sample may be carry-over from other donors' samples. The CDR3 region is CASSLSERAKNIQYF. In DNA, the CDR3 is TGTGCCAGCAGCTTAAGCGAGCGAGCCAAAAACATTCAGTACTTC.